This T cell receptor (beta chain) derives from a study of cytomegalovirus exposure and HLA in healthy donors. Whole-study context: Unique TCR beta sequences numbering 120 million or so came from around 180 million T cells in an earlier analysis. Study-wide results and limits: As confirmed in vitro, three CMV-associated chains were specific for CMV antigens. In a later analysis, across HLA loci, associated TCR counts were highest for DRB1, lowest for HLA-C.

This CDR3 comprises 18 residues. V was cut by 1 base and J by 4 bases, with 21 bases left in between. CDR1 SGHKS and CDR2 YYEKEE come from the germline V gene (reference sequence). This clone has a handful of counts. The antigen is not known. Primers: 60 Vbeta forward and 13 Jbeta reverse. Using immunoSEQ multiplex PCR, the repertoire was profiled, and TCRdb retains in-frame clones only, with some absent. The table lists around 110,000 clones, around 81% of them singletons. Participants comprised healthy donors of bone marrow. The chain joins TRBV5-5 to TRBJ1-3; D is possibly TRBD1 (5 bases). This clonotype was sampled from a young woman in good health and CMV-seronegative. Sequencing was carried out using PBMCs. CDR3 sequence (DNA): TGTGCCAGCAGCTTGTCGTGGCAGGGAGGTTCCAAAGGAAACACCATATATTTT. Translation: CASSLSWQGGSKGNTIYF.